The 8 T cell receptor beta chains presented below share a single source sample, sequenced in a study of T cell changes during pregnancy in multiple sclerosis. Generated by immunoSEQ multiplex PCR, the TCRdb table keeps only in-frame clones and is missing some. The sample records 25,000 to 35,000 clones, roughly 90% being singletons. This specimen consisted of CD8+ T cells from peripheral blood mononuclear cells, obtained in the first trimester of pregnancy. These receptors all come from a female donor with multiple sclerosis, enrolled in a pregnancy study.

The chain joins TRBV6-6 to TRBJ2-1; TRBD2 is a possible D gene (7 bases). CDR1 is MNHNY, CDR2 SVGAGI, per germline (reference sequence). Trimming removed 10 bases at V and 7 bases at J, with 14 bases between. The CDR3 totals 12 residues. The DNA of the CDR3 is TGTGCCACCGGGGGGCTTAATAATGAGCAGTTCTTC. Amino acid sequence: CATGGLNNEQFF.

Details on this clone: The junction departs from germline at one end; a sequencing error may be responsible. The V call is TRBV2, the J call TRBJ2-7, with D perhaps matching TRBD2 (5 bases). Germline lookup yields CDR1 SNHLY and CDR2 FYNNEI. CDR3 size: 11 residues. This CDR3 reads CASSANLGSDF. Written as DNA, the CDR3 is TGTGCCAGCAGCGCTAATTTAGGGAGTGACTTC.

This chain joins TRBV11-2 and TRBJ2-3; possible D gene TRBD1, 6 bases. In germline, CDR1 is SGHAT, CDR2 FQNNGV. V was trimmed by 1 base and J by 4 bases, leaving 9 bases between them. The CDR3 runs to 14 residues. The DNA of the CDR3 is TGTGCCAGCAGCTTAGTACAGGGTCCAGATACGCAGTATTTT. It is translated as CASSLVQGPDTQYF.

V usage is TRBV14 and J usage is TRBJ2-2; 9 bases fit TRBD1. The CDR3 is 16 residues long. The germline V gene encodes CDR1 SGHDN and CDR2 FVKESK. V lost 4 bases to trimming and J lost 4 bases; unmatched junction nucleotides: 7. The DNA of the CDR3 is TGTGCCAGCAGCCGGTGGACAGGGGTTGGCACCGGGGAGCTGTTTTTT. Encoded protein: CASSRWTGVGTGELFF.

The chain carries TRBV2 and TRBJ2-1; D may be TRBD2 (6 bases). The length of the CDR3 is 12 residues. V lost 4 bases to trimming and J lost 8 bases, with 9 bases between them. Germline V lookup: CDR1 SNHLY, CDR2 FYNNEI. The CDR3 spells CASSGLVYEQFF. DNA of the CDR3: TGTGCCAGCAGTGGACTAGTATATGAGCAGTTCTTC.

This clone counts as medium-sized. The chain couples TRBV7-3 to TRBJ1-2; D gene unclear. The CDR3 contains 13 residues. CDR1 and CDR2 (germline): SGHTA, FQGTGA. The V end was cut by 5 bases, the J end by 0 bases, with 7 bases between. CDR3: CASSPGTNYGYTF. As DNA, the CDR3 is TGTGCCAGCAGCCCCGGGACTAACTATGGCTACACCTTC.

This clone was observed once. The gene calls are TRBV7-2 and TRBJ2-7; maybe TRBD2 (5 bases). The V gene lost 0 bases and the J gene lost 11 bases, with 14 bases spanning the gap. The CDR3 runs 13 residues. Germline CDR1 and CDR2: SGHTA and FQGNSA. In DNA, the CDR3 is TGTGCCAGCAGCTTAGCGCGGGCCGGGTGGAAGTACTTC. Residues: CASSLARAGWKYF.

The chain links TRBV5-1 to TRBJ2-7; 9 positions match TRBD2. This CDR3 has 15 amino acids. With 4 bases clipped from V and 7 bases from J, the junction kept 12 bases outside the gene matches. CDR1 is SGHRS, CDR2 YFSETQ, per germline. CDR3 sequence: CASSPRGGAPEEQYF. The DNA of the CDR3 is TGCGCCAGCAGCCCACGCGGGGGGGCCCCAGAGGAGCAGTACTTC.